This is a list of T cell receptor beta chains from one sample in a study of blood T cell repertoires in COVID-19. The protocol was immunoSEQ multiplex PCR, while the TCRdb copy is restricted to in-frame clones and leaves out a portion. Here the sample spans roughly 200,000 clones, 89% being singletons. The source material was PBMCs or T cells enriched from blood (not recorded which). Receptors were obtained from a woman between 40 and 50 years old with acute COVID-19. CDR3s include the opening cysteine and the closing phenylalanine or tryptophan.

J | V | CDR3
TRBJ1-2 | TRBV9 | CASSVRTGDYGYTF
TRBJ2-1 | TRBV6-1 | CASSEAARGPYNEQFF
TRBJ1-2 | TRBV10-3 | CAISESLVGRDYGYTF
TRBJ2-3 | TRBV2 | CASSAGWDTQYF
TRBJ1-2 | TRBV7-2 | CASSLKGADRGYTF
TRBJ2-5 | TRBV6-5 | CASSLDRVETQYF
TRBJ2-3 | TRBV7-9 | CASSPGGSTDTQYF
TRBJ1-2 | TRBV19 | CASSLPGFNYGYTF
TRBJ2-7 | TRBV6-5 | CASRVSGGDLYEQYF
TRBJ2-2 | TRBV7-7 | CASSLLGGGPNTGELFF
TRBJ1-5 | TRBV27 | CASSSEGDQPQHF
TRBJ2-1 | TRBV9 | CASSASGIRVAHEQFF
TRBJ1-2 | TRBV5-6 | CASSLRDKIYGYTF
TRBJ1-1 | TRBV4-3 | CASSPTRGRFEAFF
TRBJ2-7 | TRBV7-8 | CASSFGQNYEQYF
TRBJ2-1 | TRBV30 | CAWSASGRAYEQFF
TRBJ2-2 | TRBV19 | CASSLRDRTGELFF
TRBJ2-1 | TRBV4-2 | CASSQDRVSEQFF
TRBJ1-5 | TRBV28 | CASTVNGVRQPQHF
TRBJ2-7 | TRBV7-2 | CASSLARDYSYEQYF
TRBJ1-6 | TRBV28 | CASSQQGSSPLHF
TRBJ1-1 | TRBV4-2 | CASSQEFGQGITEAFF